The clone carrying this T cell receptor beta chain appeared a few times. Its antigen is currently unknown. Carrying unique molecular identifiers, the cDNA also gained a universal primer site through template switching. MiXCR, run by TCRdb on the 5' RACE reads, gives a single entry per CDR3 protein. The sample has about 210,000 distinct CDR3 sequences; around 9.6% are singletons. This entry is derived from a study of identical twins. Overall study findings and caveats: Among monozygotic twins, out-of-frame TCR alpha sharing exceeded what models predicted. Excess sharing between twins was weaker in beta out-of-frame sequences. Conclusions rested on cross-sectional statistics rather than following the same donors.

The CDR3 has 14 residues. V was shortened by 6 bases and J by 4 bases, with 15 bases between the two germline ends. Per germline, CDR1 SGHKS and CDR2 YYEKEE (reference sequence). The V call is TRBV5-5, the J call TRBJ2-3; D is undetermined. Material for sequencing was memory (CD45RO+) T cells sorted from blood. The TCR originated in a young woman in good health. CDR3 residues: CASIDGRRADTQYF. The CDR3 bases are TGTGCCAGCATCGACGGCCGCCGTGCAGATACGCAGTATTTT.